The source of this TCR beta chain is a study of response to subunit inactivated influenza vaccine. Using its own MiXCR run on the RT-PCR reads, TCRdb lists one record per CDR3 protein. The sample has approximately 730,000 distinct CDR3 sequences, around 13% seen once. CDR1 is MNHEY, CDR2 SMNVEV, per germline (reference sequence). The V end was cut by 5 bases, the J end by 6 bases, with 17 bases between. This CDR3 spans 15 amino acids. The V and J genes are TRBV27 and TRBJ1-5, with a tentative D call TRBD1 (6 bases). The input for sequencing was PBMCs from blood, taken roughly 2 weeks before vaccination. The TCR comes from a man aged 45-65 years who received an inactivated influenza vaccine. The CDR3 DNA is TGTGCCAGCAGTGGATCAGGGGAAGGAGTTCAGCCCCAGCATTTT. Translation gives CASSGSGEGVQPQHF.